This T cell receptor (beta chain) stems from a study of T cell repertoires in cytomegalovirus infection. Background on the study: Selected CMV epitopes included recently identified HLA-C-restricted ones as well as well-studied HLA-B-restricted ones. Study-level points and caveats: CMV carriers with the relevant HLA were identified by cumulative public TCR beta family frequency.

TCRdb re-derived calls from the reads in MiXCR, one entry per CDR3 protein. The repertoire holds about 52,000 distinct CDR3 sequences, with roughly a fifth as singletons. As to this clonotype: Its matching antigen is unknown.

V lost 4 bases and J lost 4, with 13 bases in between. CDR1 is SGHTA and CDR2 is FQGNSA in the germline V gene. The CDR3 loop spans 14 amino acids. The sequenced sample was CD8+ T cells from cultured PBMCs, obtained from culture after CMV antigen stimulation. The V gene is TRBV7-2, the J gene TRBJ2-5; tentative D call: TRBD2 (6 bases). The sequence was collected from a human donor in good health (CMV status not recorded). Some clones in this sample may be carry-over from other donors' samples. The CDR3 DNA reads as TGTGCCAGCAGCTCCGGGAGCCTCCGAGAGACCCAGTACTTC. It is translated as CASSSGSLRETQYF.